This TCR beta chain was recovered during a study of T cell responses to AZD1222 COVID-19 vaccine. Overall study: Pooling was applied to second doses at about 4 or about 12 weeks.

For this clone: Its target is not known.

CDR1 and CDR2 from the germline V gene are SEHNR and FQNEAQ (reference sequence). V lost 5 bases to trimming and J lost 1 base, with 15 bases between them. The CDR3 totals 16 residues. Assay used: immunoSEQ multiplex PCR; TCRdb lists only in-frame clones, some missing. In the table there are about 170,000 clones, roughly 92% of which are singletons. General study results and limits: Reportedly, close to half of spike-specific TCRs are directed against unmutated variant regions.

The origin of this receptor is an adult in good health. The starting material was peripheral blood, obtained on day 0 of AZD1222 vaccination. The V and J genes are TRBV7-9 and TRBJ2-1, with a tentative D call TRBD1 (7 bases). CDR3 DNA: TGTGCCAGCAGCACGCAGGGGGGACCTTCCTACAATGAGCAGTTCTTC. Protein: CASSTQGGPSYNEQFF.